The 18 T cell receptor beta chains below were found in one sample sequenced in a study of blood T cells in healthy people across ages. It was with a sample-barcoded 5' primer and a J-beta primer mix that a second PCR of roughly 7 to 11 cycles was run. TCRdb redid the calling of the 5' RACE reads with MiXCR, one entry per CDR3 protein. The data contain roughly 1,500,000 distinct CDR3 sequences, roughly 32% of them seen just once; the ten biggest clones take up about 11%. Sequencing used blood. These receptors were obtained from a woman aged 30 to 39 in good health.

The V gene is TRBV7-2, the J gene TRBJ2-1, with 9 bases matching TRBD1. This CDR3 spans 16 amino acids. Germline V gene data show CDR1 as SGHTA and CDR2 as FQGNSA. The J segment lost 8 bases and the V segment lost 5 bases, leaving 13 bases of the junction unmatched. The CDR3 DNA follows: TGTGCCAGCAGCCGAGCCCCGGGACAGGGTAAAGATGAGCAGTTCTTC. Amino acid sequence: CASSRAPGQGKDEQFF.

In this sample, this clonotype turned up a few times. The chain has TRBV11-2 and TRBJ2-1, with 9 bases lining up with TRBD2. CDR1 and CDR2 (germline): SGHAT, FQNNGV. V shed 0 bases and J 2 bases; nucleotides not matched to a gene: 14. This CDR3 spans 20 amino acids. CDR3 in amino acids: CASSLDAKRGAQSPYNEQFF. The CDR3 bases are TGTGCCAGCAGCTTAGACGCGAAGCGGGGGGCCCAAAGCCCCTACAATGAGCAGTTCTTC.

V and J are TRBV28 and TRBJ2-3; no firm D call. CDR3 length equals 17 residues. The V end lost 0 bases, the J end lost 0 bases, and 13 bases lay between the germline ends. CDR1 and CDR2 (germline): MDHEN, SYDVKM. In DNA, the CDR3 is TGTGCCAGCAGTTTATGCCTAGTAGATGAAAGCACAGATACGCAGTATTTT. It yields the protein CASSLCLVDESTDTQYF.

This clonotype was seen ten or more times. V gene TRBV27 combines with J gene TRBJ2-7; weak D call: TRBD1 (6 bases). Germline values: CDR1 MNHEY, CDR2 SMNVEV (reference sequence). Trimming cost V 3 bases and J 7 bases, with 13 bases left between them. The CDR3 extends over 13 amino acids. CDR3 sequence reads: CASSLGATGEQYF. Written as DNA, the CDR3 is TGTGCCAGCAGTTTGGGGGCAACGGGGGAGCAGTACTTC.

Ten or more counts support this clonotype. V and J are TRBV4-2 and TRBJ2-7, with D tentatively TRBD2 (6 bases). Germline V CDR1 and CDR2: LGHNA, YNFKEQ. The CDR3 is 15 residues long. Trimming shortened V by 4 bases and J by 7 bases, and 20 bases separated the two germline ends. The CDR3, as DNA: TGTGCCAGCAGCCCGCAAGCGGGCTCACTATGGGAGCAGTACTTC. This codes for CASSPQAGSLWEQYF.

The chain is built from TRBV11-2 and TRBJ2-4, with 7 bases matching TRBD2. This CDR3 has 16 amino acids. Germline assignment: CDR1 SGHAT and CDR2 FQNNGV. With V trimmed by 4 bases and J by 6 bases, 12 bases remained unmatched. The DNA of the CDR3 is TGTGCCAGCAGCTCGCACCGGGCCGGGGGGAGAAACATTCAGTACTTC. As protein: CASSSHRAGGRNIQYF. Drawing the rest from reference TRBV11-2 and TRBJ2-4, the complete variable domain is EAGVAQSPRYKIIEKRQSVAFWCNPISGHATLYWYQQILGQGPKLLIQFQNNGVVDDSQLPKDRFSAERLKGVDSTLKIQPAKLEDSAVYLCASSSHRAGGRNIQYFGAGTRLSVL.

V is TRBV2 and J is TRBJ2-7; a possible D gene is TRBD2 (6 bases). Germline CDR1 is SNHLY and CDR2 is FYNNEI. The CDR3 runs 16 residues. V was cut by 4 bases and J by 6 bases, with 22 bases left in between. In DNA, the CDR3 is TGTGCCAGCAGTGCCCAACTAGGACTATTTGGAATCGAGCAGTACTTC. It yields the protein CASSAQLGLFGIEQYF.

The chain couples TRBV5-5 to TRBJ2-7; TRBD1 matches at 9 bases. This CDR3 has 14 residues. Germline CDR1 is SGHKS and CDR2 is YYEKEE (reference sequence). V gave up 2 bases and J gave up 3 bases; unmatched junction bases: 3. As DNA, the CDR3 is TGTGCCAGCAGCTTTGCGACAGGGGGCTACGAGCAGTACTTC. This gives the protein CASSFATGGYEQYF.

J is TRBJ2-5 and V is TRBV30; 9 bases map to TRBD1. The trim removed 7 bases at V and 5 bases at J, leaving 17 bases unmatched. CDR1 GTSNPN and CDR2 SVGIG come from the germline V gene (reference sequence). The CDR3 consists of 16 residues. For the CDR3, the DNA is TGTGCCTCCGACCCCCATGGGACAGGGTCGGAGGAGACCCAGTACTTC. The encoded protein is CASDPHGTGSEETQYF. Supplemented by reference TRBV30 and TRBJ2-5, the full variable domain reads SQTIHQWPATLVQPVGSPLSLECTVEGTSNPNLYWYRQAAGRGLQLLFYSVGIGQISSEVPQNLSASRPQDRQFILSSKKLLLSDSGFYLCASDPHGTGSEETQYFGPGTRLLVL.

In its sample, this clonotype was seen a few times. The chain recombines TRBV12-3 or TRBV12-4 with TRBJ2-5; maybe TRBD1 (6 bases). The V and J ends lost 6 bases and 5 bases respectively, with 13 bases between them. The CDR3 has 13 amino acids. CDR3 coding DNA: TGTGCCAGCAGGAGGACAGTGGGGGAGACCCAGTACTTC. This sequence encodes CASRRTVGETQYF.

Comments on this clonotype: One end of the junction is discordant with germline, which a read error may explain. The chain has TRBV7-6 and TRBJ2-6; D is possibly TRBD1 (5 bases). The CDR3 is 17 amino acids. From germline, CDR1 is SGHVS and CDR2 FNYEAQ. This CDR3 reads CASSLLSAGSGVNVLTF. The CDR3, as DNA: TGTGCCAGCAGCTTACTGTCGGCAGGGTCTGGGGTCAACGTCCTGACTTTC.

The CDR3 nucleotides read TGTGCCAGCAGCCCCCATCAGGTGGAGATTTACAATGAGCAGTTCTTC. Its protein is CASSPHQVEIYNEQFF. V usage is TRBV27 and J usage is TRBJ2-1; D is unresolved. CDR3 length equals 16 residues. Germline values: CDR1 MNHEY, CDR2 SMNVEV (reference sequence). The V end was cut by 6 bases, the J end by 4 bases, with 19 bases between.

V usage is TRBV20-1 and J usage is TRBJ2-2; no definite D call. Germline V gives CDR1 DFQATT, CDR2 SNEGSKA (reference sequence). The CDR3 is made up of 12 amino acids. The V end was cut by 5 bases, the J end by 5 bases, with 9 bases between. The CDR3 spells CSAAAVTGELFF. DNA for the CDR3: TGCAGTGCTGCGGCAGTAACCGGGGAGCTGTTTTTT.

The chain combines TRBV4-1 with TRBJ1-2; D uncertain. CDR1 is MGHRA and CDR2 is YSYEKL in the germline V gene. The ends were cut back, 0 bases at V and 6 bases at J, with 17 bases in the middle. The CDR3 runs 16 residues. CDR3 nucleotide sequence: TGCGCCAGCAGCCAAGAATGGCCGTCGACGACAAATGGCTACACCTTC. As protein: CASSQEWPSTTNGYTF.

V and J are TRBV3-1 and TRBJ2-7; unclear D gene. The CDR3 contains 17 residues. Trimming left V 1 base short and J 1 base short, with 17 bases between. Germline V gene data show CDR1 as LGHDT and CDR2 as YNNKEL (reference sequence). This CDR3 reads CASSQAPEYTGSYEQYF. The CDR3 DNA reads TGTGCCAGCAGCCAAGCGCCGGAGTACACCGGATCCTACGAGCAGTACTTC.

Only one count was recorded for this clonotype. In DNA form, the CDR3 reads TGTGCCAGCAGCGTCCCAGCGGGGGAAAAGACCGGGGAGCTGTTTTTT. It translates to CASSVPAGEKTGELFF. The rearrangement uses TRBV9 and TRBJ2-2; 8 nucleotides agree with TRBD2. The germline V gene has CDR1 SGDLS and CDR2 YYNGEE. The V and J ends lost 2 bases and 5 bases, in that order; junction bases with no gene match: 8. The CDR3 extends over 16 amino acids.

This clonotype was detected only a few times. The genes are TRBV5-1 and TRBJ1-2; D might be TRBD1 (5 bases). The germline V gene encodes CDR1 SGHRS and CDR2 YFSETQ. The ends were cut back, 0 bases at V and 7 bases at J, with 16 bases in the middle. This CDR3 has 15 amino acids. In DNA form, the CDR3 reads TGCGCCAGCAGCTTGGACCTCGACGCGGGGACTGGCTACACCTTC. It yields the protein CASSLDLDAGTGYTF.

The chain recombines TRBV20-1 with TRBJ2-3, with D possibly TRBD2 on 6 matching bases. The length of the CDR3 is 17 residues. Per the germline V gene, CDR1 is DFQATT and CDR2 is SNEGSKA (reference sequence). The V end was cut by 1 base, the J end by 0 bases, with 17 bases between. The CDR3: CSARATGVRPSTDTQYF. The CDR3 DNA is TGCAGTGCTAGAGCCACGGGGGTAAGACCTAGCACAGATACGCAGTATTTT.